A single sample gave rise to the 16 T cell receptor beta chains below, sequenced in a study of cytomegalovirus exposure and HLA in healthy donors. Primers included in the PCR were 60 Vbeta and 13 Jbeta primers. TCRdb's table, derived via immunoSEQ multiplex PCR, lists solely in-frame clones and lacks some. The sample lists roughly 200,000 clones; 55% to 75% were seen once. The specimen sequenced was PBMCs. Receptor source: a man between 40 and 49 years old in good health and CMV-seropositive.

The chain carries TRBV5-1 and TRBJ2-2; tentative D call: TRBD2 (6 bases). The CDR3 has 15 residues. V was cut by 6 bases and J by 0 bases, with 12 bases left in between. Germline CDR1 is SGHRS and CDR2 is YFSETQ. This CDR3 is CASTSVLANTGELFF. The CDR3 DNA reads TGCGCCAGCACTAGCGTCCTCGCGAACACCGGGGAGCTGTTTTTT.

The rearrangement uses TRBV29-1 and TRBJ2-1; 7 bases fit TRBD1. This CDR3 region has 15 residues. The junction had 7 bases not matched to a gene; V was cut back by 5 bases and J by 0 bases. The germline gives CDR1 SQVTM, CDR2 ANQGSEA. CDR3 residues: CSVQQGSISYNEQFF. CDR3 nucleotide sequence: TGCAGCGTTCAACAGGGGTCGATCTCCTACAATGAGCAGTTCTTC.

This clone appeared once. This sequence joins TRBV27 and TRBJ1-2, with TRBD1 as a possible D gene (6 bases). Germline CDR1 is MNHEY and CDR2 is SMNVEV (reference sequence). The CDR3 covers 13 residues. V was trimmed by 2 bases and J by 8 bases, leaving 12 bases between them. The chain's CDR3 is CASSLGQGYGYTF. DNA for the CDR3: TGTGCCAGCAGTTTAGGGCAGGGGTACGGCTACACCTTC.

CDR3 DNA: TGTGCCAGCAGCCGGGAGGGAAGCGGGCCTAGCACAGATACGCAGTATTTT. As protein: CASSREGSGPSTDTQYF. The chain employs TRBV7-2 and TRBJ2-3; 8 bases are a match to TRBD2. This CDR3 has 17 residues. Trimming cost V 5 bases and J 0 bases; bases outside gene matches: 10. Germline CDR1 SGHTA, CDR2 FQGNSA.

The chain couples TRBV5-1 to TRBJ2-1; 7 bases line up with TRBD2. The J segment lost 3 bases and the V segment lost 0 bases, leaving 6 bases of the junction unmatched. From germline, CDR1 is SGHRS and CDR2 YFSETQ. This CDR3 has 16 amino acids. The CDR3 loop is CASSLDGGGSYNEQFF. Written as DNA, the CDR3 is TGCGCCAGCAGCTTGGACGGCGGGGGAAGCTACAATGAGCAGTTCTTC.

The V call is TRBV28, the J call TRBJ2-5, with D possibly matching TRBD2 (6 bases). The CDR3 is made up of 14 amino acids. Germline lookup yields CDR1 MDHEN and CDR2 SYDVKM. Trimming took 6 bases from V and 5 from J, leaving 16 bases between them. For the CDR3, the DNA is TGTGCCAGCAGCCCAGGGACTCATCCCGAGACCCAGTACTTC. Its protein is CASSPGTHPETQYF.

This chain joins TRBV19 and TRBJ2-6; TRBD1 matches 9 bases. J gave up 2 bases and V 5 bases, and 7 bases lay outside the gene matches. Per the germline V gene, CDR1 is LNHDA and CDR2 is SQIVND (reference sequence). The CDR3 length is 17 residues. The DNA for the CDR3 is TGTGCCAGTAGTCCAGACAGGGGGTCGACTGGGGCCAACGTCCTGACTTTC. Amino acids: CASSPDRGSTGANVLTF.

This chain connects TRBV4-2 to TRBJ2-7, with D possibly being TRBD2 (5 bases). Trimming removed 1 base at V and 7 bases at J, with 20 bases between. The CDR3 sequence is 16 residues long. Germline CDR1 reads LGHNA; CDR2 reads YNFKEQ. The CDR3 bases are TGTGCCAGCAGCCAAGGGTTGGCTAGCCAAGCCGAAGAGCAGTACTTC. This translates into CASSQGLASQAEEQYF.

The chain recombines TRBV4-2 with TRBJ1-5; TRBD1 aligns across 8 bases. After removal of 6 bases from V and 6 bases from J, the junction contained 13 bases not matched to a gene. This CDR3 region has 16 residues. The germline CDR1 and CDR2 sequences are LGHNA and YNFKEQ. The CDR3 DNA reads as TGTGCCAGCAGTCGTAAGTCACAGGGGGGAGTTCAGCCCCAGCATTTT. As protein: CASSRKSQGGVQPQHF.

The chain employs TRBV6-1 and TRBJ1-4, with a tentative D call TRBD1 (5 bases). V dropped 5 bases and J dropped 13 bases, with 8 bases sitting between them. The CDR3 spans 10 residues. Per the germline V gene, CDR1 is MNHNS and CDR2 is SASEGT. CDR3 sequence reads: CASSPRGLFF. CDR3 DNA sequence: TGTGCCAGCAGTCCAAGGGGACTGTTTTTT.

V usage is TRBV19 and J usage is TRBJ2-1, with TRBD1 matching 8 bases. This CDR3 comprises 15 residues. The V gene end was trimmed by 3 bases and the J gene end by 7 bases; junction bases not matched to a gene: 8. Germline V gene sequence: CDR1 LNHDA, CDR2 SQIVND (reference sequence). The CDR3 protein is CASSMGRGPGNEQFF. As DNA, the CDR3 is TGTGCCAGTAGTATGGGCAGGGGGCCGGGAAATGAGCAGTTCTTC.

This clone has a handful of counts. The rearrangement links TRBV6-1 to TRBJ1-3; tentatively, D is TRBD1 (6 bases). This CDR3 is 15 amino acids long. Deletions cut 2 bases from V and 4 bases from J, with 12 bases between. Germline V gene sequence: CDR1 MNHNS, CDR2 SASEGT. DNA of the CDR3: TGTGCCAGCAGTGAAACCCAGGGGAAAGGAAACACCATATATTTT. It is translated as CASSETQGKGNTIYF.

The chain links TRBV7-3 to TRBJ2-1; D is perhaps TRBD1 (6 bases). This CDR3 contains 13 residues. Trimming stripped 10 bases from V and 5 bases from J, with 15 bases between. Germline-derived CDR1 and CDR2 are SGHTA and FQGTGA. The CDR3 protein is CATETGLNNEQFF. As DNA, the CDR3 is TGTGCCACCGAGACAGGTTTGAACAATGAGCAGTTCTTC.

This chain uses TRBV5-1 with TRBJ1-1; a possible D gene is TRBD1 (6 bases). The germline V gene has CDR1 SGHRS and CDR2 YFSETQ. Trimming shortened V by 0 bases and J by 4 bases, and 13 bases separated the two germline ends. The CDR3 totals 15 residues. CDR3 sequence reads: CASSLGATGSTEAFF. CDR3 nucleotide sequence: TGCGCCAGCAGCTTGGGTGCCACAGGGTCCACTGAAGCTTTCTTT.

CDR3 nucleotides: TGTGCCAGCAGCTCCCGGACAGGGGACGAAAAACTGTTTTTT. Encoded protein: CASSSRTGDEKLFF. This chain connects TRBV7-9 to TRBJ1-4; 9 nucleotides align to TRBD1. The CDR3 has 14 residues. Losses at the gene ends were 4 bases for V and 8 bases for J; bases not matched to a gene: 5. Germline-derived CDR1 and CDR2 are SEHNR and FQNEAQ (reference sequence).

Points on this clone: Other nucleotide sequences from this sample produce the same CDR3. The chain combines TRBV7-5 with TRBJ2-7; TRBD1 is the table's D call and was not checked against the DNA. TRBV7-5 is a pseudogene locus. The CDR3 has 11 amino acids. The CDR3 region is CNKKGAYEQYF. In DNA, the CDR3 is TGCAACAAGAAGGGGGCCTACGAGCAGTACTTC.